The 22 T cell receptor beta chains reported below all come from one sample, sequenced in a study of blood T cell repertoires in COVID-19. Sequencing used immunoSEQ multiplex PCR; TCRdb keeps in-frame clones, though not all of them. The sample has some 120,000 clones, around nine tenths seen once. Sequenced: peripheral blood. These TCRs come from a man between 35 and 55 years old with acute or convalescent COVID-19.

V and J are TRBV18 and TRBJ2-3; 14 positions match TRBD2. Germline assignment: CDR1 KGHSH and CDR2 LQKENI. Germline trimming cut 6 bases from V and 3 bases from J; bases unmatched to any gene: 5. This CDR3 has 16 residues. CDR3 sequence reads: CASSPTSGRATDTQYF. CDR3 bases: TGTGCCAGCTCGCCGACTAGCGGGAGGGCAACAGATACGCAGTATTTT.

Of note for this clone: The junction shows a germline mismatch at one end, possibly a read error. The V gene is TRBV5-1, the J gene TRBJ1-1; TRBD1 aligns across 11 bases. The CDR3 sequence is 16 residues long. The V gene's germline CDR1 is SGHRS and CDR2 YFSETQ. The CDR3 nucleotides are TGCGCCAGCAGCTTGGAGTACCCCGGACAGGGGGCCGGACAGGTTTTT. This gives the protein CASSLEYPGQGAGQVF.

The V call is TRBV3-1 (or the pseudogene TRBV3-2), the J call TRBJ1-5, with TRBD1 identical over 11 bases. There are 17 residues in the CDR3. After removal of 3 bases from V and 7 bases from J, the junction contained 11 bases not matched to a gene. From germline, CDR1 is LGHDT and CDR2 YNNKEL (reference sequence). This CDR3 reads CASSHGQGATGVQPQHF. CDR3 DNA sequence: TGTGCCAGCAGCCATGGACAGGGGGCCACTGGGGTGCAGCCCCAGCATTTT.

This clone was seen just once. The chain joins TRBV4-2 to TRBJ1-5; 7 bases align to TRBD1. V gave up 5 bases and J gave up 4 bases; unmatched junction bases: 11. The CDR3 is 16 residues long. Germline CDR1 is LGHNA and CDR2 is YNFKEQ. The CDR3 DNA reads TGTGCCAGCAGCGCCGGCGCGGGACAGACTAATCAGCCCCAGCATTTT. Protein sequence: CASSAGAGQTNQPQHF.

The chain employs TRBV7-6 and TRBJ1-1; perhaps TRBD1 as D (5 bases). Germline V lookup: CDR1 SGHVS, CDR2 FNYEAQ. The CDR3 is made up of 17 amino acids. Trimming pared 5 bases from V and 0 bases from J, leaving 19 bases between. The CDR3 sequence: CASSRTRGGYMNTEAFF. CDR3 DNA sequence: TGTGCCAGCAGCCGAACCCGGGGGGGATACATGAACACTGAAGCTTTCTTT. The full variable domain, with the rest looked up from reference TRBV7-6 and TRBJ1-1, is GAGVSQSPRYKVTKRGQDVALRCDPISGHVSLYWYRQALGQGPEFLTYFNYEAQQDKSGLPNDRFSAERPEGSISTLTIQRTEQRDSAMYRCASSRTRGGYMNTEAFFGQGTRLTVV.

V usage is TRBV15 and J usage is TRBJ2-5; 8 nucleotides align to TRBD1. CDR3 size: 16 residues. The trim removed 1 base at V and 4 bases at J, leaving 8 bases unmatched. Germline CDR1 and CDR2: LNHNV and YYDKDF (reference sequence). The CDR3 DNA sequence: TGTGCCACCAGCAGAGGGGGGACAGGAGGGGCAGAGACCCAGTACTTC. It codes for CATSRGGTGGAETQYF.

The table lists this clone with a count of one. The V and J genes are TRBV5-4 and TRBJ1-3, with D possibly being TRBD1 (5 bases). The CDR3 is made up of 15 amino acids. V lost 0 bases and J lost 0, with 7 bases in between. CDR1 SGHNT and CDR2 YYREEE come from the germline V gene (reference sequence). CDR3 residues: CASSLVGVSGNTIYF. CDR3 sequence (DNA): TGTGCCAGCAGCTTGGTAGGGGTCTCTGGAAACACCATATATTTT.

This chain connects TRBV5-8 to TRBJ1-1; D not resolved. The CDR3 loop spans 14 amino acids. Germline V gene sequence: CDR1 SGHTS, CDR2 YDEGEE. V was trimmed by 4 bases and J by 7 bases, leaving 17 bases between them. CDR3 sequence (DNA): TGTGCCAGCAGCCCCGACTCCCTAGGAGGTGAAGCTTTCTTT. This sequence encodes CASSPDSLGGEAFF.

The J gene is TRBJ1-1, the V gene TRBV19; tentative D call: TRBD1 (5 bases). With 10 bases removed from V and 6 bases from J, the gap between germline ends came to 15 bases. This CDR3 comprises 12 residues. Germline V gene sequence: CDR1 LNHDA, CDR2 SQIVND (reference sequence). The CDR3 DNA reads TGTGCCACCGGACCACAAGGGGCTGAAGCTTTCTTT. It is translated as CATGPQGAEAFF.

The V and J genes are TRBV29-1 and TRBJ1-1; 7 bases agree with TRBD1. V dropped 8 bases and J dropped 3; count of bases not matched to a gene: 12. CDR3 size: 14 residues. Looked up from germline, CDR1 is SQVTM and CDR2 is ANQGSEA. The CDR3 nucleotides read TGCAGCACCGTGACAGGGCCCATGGACACTGAAGCTTTCTTT. Translation: CSTVTGPMDTEAFF.

CDR3 nucleotide sequence: TGTGCCAGCAGTAATGGGGGGACTGAAGCTTTCTTT. It is translated as CASSNGGTEAFF. V is TRBV6-2 or TRBV6-3 and J is TRBJ1-1; possible D gene TRBD1, 5 bases. The CDR3 contains 12 residues. Germline values: CDR1 MNHEY, CDR2 SVGEGT. The V gene lost 5 bases and the J gene lost 5 bases, with 9 bases spanning the gap.

The CDR3 spells CASSRLRYNEQFF. The DNA of the CDR3 is TGTGCCAGCAGCAGATTGCGGTACAATGAGCAGTTCTTC. The V call is TRBV12-3 or TRBV12-4, the J call TRBJ2-1; D is unclear. The length of the CDR3 is 13 residues. Trimming pared 6 bases from V and 4 bases from J, leaving 10 bases between.

The chain employs TRBV7-6 and TRBJ2-6, with D possibly being TRBD2 (6 bases). Germline assignment: CDR1 SGHVS and CDR2 FNYEAQ. The ends were cut back, 4 bases at V and 2 bases at J, with 12 bases in the middle. This CDR3 spans 16 amino acids. The CDR3 loop is CASSSGGAPGANVLTF. For the CDR3, the DNA is TGTGCCAGCAGCTCCGGAGGGGCTCCTGGGGCCAACGTCCTGACTTTC.

The DNA of the CDR3 is TGCAGCGCCGGAAGGGGCCGGGGGGGGTTCACAGATACGCAGTATTTT. Its translation: CSAGRGRGGFTDTQYF. V gene TRBV29-1 combines with J gene TRBJ2-3, with 8 bases matching TRBD2. Germline CDR1 and CDR2: SQVTM and ANQGSEA. CDR3 length equals 16 residues. The V and J ends lost 7 bases and 2 bases, in that order; junction bases with no gene match: 14.

The chain couples TRBV7-9 to TRBJ1-2, with D possibly TRBD1 on 6 matching bases. Germline values: CDR1 SEHNR, CDR2 FQNEAQ (reference sequence). CDR3 length: 15 residues. V lost 5 bases to trimming and J lost 3 bases, with 16 bases between them. The CDR3 is CASSPAGGAHYGYTF. Here the CDR3 DNA reads TGTGCCAGCAGCCCGGCGGGGGGCGCCCACTATGGCTACACCTTC.

V usage is TRBV3-1 (or the pseudogene TRBV3-2) and J usage is TRBJ1-2, with D perhaps TRBD1 (6 bases). Trimming took 4 bases from V and 7 from J, leaving 16 bases between them. Germline values: CDR1 LGHDT, CDR2 YNNKEL (reference sequence). There are 14 residues in the CDR3. The CDR3 nucleotides read TGTGCCAGCAGCCGTTATACAGGGACCAGTGGCTACACCTTC. It translates to CASSRYTGTSGYTF.

The CDR3 sequence: CASSWTSGTVGETQYF. CDR3 nucleotide sequence: TGCGCCAGCAGTTGGACTAGCGGAACAGTTGGGGAGACCCAGTACTTC. The chain couples TRBV5-1 to TRBJ2-5; 10 bases fit TRBD2. V gave up 5 bases and J gave up 5 bases; unmatched junction bases: 12. CDR3 length equals 16 residues. Germline CDR1 and CDR2: SGHRS and YFSETQ.

The chain uses TRBV30 and TRBJ2-1; 7 positions agree with TRBD2. Germline V gene data show CDR1 as GTSNPN and CDR2 as SVGIG (reference sequence). Germline trimming cut 3 bases from V and 2 bases from J; bases unmatched to any gene: 7. The CDR3 runs to 15 residues. The DNA for the CDR3 is TGTGCCTGGAGCAGAGAGCGGGAAGCCTACAATGAGCAGTTCTTC. Translating gives CAWSREREAYNEQFF.

This clone was detected once. J is TRBJ1-2 and V is TRBV30, with a weak D call TRBD1 (5 bases). Germline V gives CDR1 GTSNPN, CDR2 SVGIG (reference sequence). V was shortened by 0 bases and J by 8 bases, with 16 bases between the two germline ends. CDR3 length: 14 amino acids. Written as DNA, the CDR3 is TGTGCCTGGAGTGTAGCCCGACGGGGGGGAGGCTACACCTTC. Amino acid sequence: CAWSVARRGGGYTF.

This chain uses TRBV2 with TRBJ2-1; D remains unclear. Trimming cost V 4 bases and J 5 bases, with 9 bases left between them. The CDR3 consists of 13 residues. Per the germline V gene, CDR1 is SNHLY and CDR2 is FYNNEI. Here the CDR3 reads CASSVRVDNEQFF. The CDR3 DNA follows: TGTGCCAGCAGTGTTAGAGTAGACAATGAGCAGTTCTTC.

The chain carries TRBV5-4 and TRBJ1-2; perhaps TRBD1 as D (5 bases). The germline V gene encodes CDR1 SGHNT and CDR2 YYREEE (reference sequence). The V and J ends lost 0 bases and 6 bases respectively, with 15 bases between them. The CDR3 length is 15 residues. CDR3 nucleotides: TGTGCCAGCAGCTTGGTGGGCAGGGAGGGAAATGGCTACACCTTC. Its protein product is CASSLVGREGNGYTF.

V gene TRBV11-2 combines with J gene TRBJ2-5; 7 bases are a match to TRBD2. This CDR3 is built from 16 residues. Germline CDR1 and CDR2: SGHAT and FQNNGV. V dropped 5 bases and J dropped 5; count of bases not matched to a gene: 14. CDR3 sequence: CASSPWGGLPEETQYF. The DNA for the CDR3 is TGTGCCAGCAGCCCCTGGGGGGGACTACCCGAGGAGACCCAGTACTTC.